Following are 2 T cell receptor beta chains from one sample sequenced in a study of technical replicates of blood from a handful of donors. The table came from immunoSEQ multiplex PCR; TCRdb's copy has only in-frame clones and leaves some out. This sample has about 73,000 clones; 93% occur once, and the top ten carry 0.2% to 0.3%. The sequencing sample was made of T cells isolated from PBMCs. The receptor source for this set is a human donor in good health.

This clone showed up just a few times. V and J are TRBV5-6 and TRBJ1-1, with a tentative D call TRBD1 (6 bases). The V end was cut by 4 bases, the J end by 1 base, with 8 bases between. Germline V gene lookup returns CDR1 SGHDT and CDR2 YYEEEE. CDR3 size: 13 residues. CDR3 sequence (DNA): TGTGCCAGCAGCGAGGGACAGAACACTGAAGCTTTCTTT. It translates to CASSEGQNTEAFF.

This chain joins TRBV7-9 and TRBJ1-1, with a tentative D call TRBD1 (6 bases). In germline, CDR1 is SEHNR, CDR2 FQNEAQ (reference sequence). V lost 3 bases to trimming and J lost 8 bases, with 7 bases between them. The CDR3 has 11 amino acids. CDR3 in DNA: TGTGCCAGCAGCTTTGACAGGGAAGCTTTCTTT. Translating gives CASSFDREAFF.